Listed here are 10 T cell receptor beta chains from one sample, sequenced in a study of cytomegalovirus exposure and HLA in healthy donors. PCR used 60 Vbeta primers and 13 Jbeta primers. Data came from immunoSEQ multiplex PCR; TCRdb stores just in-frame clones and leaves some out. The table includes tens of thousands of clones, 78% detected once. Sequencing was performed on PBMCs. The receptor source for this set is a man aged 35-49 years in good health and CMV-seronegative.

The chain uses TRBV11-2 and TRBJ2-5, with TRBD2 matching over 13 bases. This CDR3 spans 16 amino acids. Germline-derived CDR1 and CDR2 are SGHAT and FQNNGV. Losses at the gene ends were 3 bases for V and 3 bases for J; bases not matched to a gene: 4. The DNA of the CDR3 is TGTGCCAGCAGCTTGGGCGGACTAGCGGGAGAAGAGACCCAGTACTTC. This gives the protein CASSLGGLAGEETQYF.

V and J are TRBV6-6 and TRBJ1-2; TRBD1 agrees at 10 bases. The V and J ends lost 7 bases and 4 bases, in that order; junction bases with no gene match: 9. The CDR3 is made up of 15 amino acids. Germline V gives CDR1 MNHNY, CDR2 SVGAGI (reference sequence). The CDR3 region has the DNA TGTGCCAGCAAAATACGGGACAGGGGCCCCTATGGCTACACCTTC. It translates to CASKIRDRGPYGYTF.

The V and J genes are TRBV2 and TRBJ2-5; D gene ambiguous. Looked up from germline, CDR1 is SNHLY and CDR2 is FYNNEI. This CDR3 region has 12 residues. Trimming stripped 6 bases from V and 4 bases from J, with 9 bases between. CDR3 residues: CASRISIETQYF. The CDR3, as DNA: TGTGCCAGCAGAATAAGCATAGAGACCCAGTACTTC.

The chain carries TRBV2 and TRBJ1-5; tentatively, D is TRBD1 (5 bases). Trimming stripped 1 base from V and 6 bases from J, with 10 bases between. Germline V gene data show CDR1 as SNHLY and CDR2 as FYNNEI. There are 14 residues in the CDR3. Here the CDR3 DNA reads TGTGCCAGCAGTGAAGAGGGGCAGGGTCAGCCCCAGCATTTT. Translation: CASSEEGQGQPQHF. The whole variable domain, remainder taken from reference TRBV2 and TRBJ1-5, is EPEVTQTPSHQVTQMGQEVILRCVPISNHLYFYWYRQILGQKVEFLVSFYNNEISEKSEIFDDQFSVERPDGSNFTLKIRSTKLEDSAMYFCASSEEGQGQPQHFGDGTRLSIL.

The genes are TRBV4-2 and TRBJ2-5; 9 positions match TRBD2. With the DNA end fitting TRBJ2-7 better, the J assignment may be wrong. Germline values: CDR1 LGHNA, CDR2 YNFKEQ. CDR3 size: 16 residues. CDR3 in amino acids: CASSPGGSGRLYEQYF. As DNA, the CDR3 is TGTGCCAGCAGCCCGGGAGGCAGCGGGAGGTTATACGAGCAGTACTTC.

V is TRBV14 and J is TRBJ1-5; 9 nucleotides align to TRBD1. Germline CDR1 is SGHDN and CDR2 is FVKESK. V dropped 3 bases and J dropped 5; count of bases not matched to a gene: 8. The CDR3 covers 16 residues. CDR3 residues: CASSQTGTGYDQPQHF. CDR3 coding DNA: TGTGCCAGCAGCCAGACAGGGACAGGGTATGATCAGCCCCAGCATTTT.

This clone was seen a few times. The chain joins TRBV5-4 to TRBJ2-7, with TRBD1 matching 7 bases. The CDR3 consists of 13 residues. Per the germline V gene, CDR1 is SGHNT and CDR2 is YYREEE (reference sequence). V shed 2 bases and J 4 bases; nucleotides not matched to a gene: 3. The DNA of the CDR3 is TGTGCCAGCAGCTTAAACAGGGGTTACGAGCAGTACTTC. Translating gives CASSLNRGYEQYF. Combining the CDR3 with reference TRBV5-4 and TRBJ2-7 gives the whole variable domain ETGVTQSPTHLIKTRGQQVTLRCSSQSGHNTVSWYQQALGQGPQFIFQYYREEENGRGNFPPRFSGLQFPNYSSELNVNALELDDSALYLCASSLNRGYEQYFGPGTRLTVT.

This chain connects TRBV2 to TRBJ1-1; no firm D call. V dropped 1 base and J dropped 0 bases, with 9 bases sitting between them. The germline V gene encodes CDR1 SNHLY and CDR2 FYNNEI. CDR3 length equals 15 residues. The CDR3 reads CASSEEEKMNTEAFF. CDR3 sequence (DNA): TGTGCCAGCAGTGAAGAGGAGAAAATGAACACTGAAGCTTTCTTT.

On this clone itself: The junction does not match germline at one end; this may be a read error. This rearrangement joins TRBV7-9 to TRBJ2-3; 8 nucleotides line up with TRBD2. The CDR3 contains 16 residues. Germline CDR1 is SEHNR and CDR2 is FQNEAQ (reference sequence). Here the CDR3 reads CSSSLFRGGNTDTQYF. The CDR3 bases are TGTTCCAGCAGCCTCTTCCGCGGGGGGAACACAGATACGCAGTATTTT.

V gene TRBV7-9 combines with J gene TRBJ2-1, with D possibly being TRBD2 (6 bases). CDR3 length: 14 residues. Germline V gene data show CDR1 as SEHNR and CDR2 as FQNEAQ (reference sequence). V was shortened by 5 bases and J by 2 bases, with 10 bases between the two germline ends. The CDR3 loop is CASSDGGTYNEQFF. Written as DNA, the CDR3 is TGTGCCAGCAGCGACGGAGGGACCTACAATGAGCAGTTCTTC.